This T cell receptor beta chain was sequenced during a study of T cell responses to AZD1222 COVID-19 vaccine. After removal of 6 bases from V and 2 bases from J, the junction contained 4 bases not matched to a gene. The CDR3 length is 14 residues. The germline CDR1 and CDR2 sequences are MGHRA and YSYEKL. The protocol was immunoSEQ multiplex PCR, while the TCRdb copy is restricted to in-frame clones and leaves out a portion. This repertoire shows 250,000 to 300,000 clones, 85% to 95% found once; its top ten account for around 0.58%. This clone was recorded once. Its antigen remains unknown. General study results and limits: Possibly, clonal diversity was underestimated; donors were largely white British and included more females. Regions 160-218 and 743-854 held dominance among vaccine-associated CD4 TCRs, which spanned spike.

J is TRBJ2-3 and V is TRBV4-1; 8 bases fit TRBD1. The receptor was derived from an adult who received the AZD1222 COVID-19 vaccine. This sample comprised peripheral blood, obtained 28 days after the second AZD1222 dose. The CDR3 coding sequence is TGCGCCAGCAGACAGGACAGGGACACAGATACGCAGTATTTT. Translated, it gives CASRQDRDTDTQYF.